This T cell receptor beta chain was profiled in a study of identical twins. General observations from the study: Monozygotic twin pairs showed more out-of-frame TCR alpha sharing than models estimated. For out-of-frame beta sequences, excess twin sharing was weaker.

Carrying unique molecular identifiers, the cDNA also gained a universal primer site through template switching. Each CDR3 protein is one row after TCRdb ran MiXCR on the 5' RACE reads. The table has approximately 470,000 distinct CDR3 sequences, about 14% seen once. This clonotype showed up many times. The antigen remains unidentified. The same data also went into a second study, on yellow fever vaccine responses in identical twins.

The TCR was taken from a woman aged 18-29 years in good health. The specimen was CD4+ T cells sorted from blood.

The CDR3 reads CSLLDRITDTQYF. Here the CDR3 DNA reads TGCAGCTTATTGGACAGGATCACAGATACGCAGTATTTT. The J gene is TRBJ2-3, the V gene TRBV29-1, with 7 bases lining up with TRBD1. The V segment lost 8 bases and the J segment 2 bases; nucleotides outside the gene matches: 7. The CDR3 spans 13 residues. Looked up from germline, CDR1 is SQVTM and CDR2 is ANQGSEA.